These 32 T cell receptor beta chains originate from one sample sequenced in a study of metastatic and nonmetastatic thyroid tumors (dated by TCRdb to about 2020). Before undergoing thyroid surgery, none of the patients had been given any kind of treatment. The method was PCR. The sample was run on an Illumina HiSeq 4000. TCRdb reran the public reads through fastp at Q25 and MiXCR, keeping productive beta chains. The sample includes 70,000 or so clones, with 14% observed a single time. The ten most abundant clones make up approximately 6.1% of the sample. The sample comprised blood. These receptors were obtained from a male donor with papillary thyroid cancer or a benign thyroid nodule (not recorded which). Some clones in this sample may be carry-over from other donors' samples.

This clone showed up just a few times. The rearrangement uses TRBV5-5 and TRBJ1-3, with D hard to call. The length of the CDR3 is 14 residues. Germline CDR1 reads SGHKS; CDR2 reads YYEKEE (reference sequence). Trimming took off 4 bases at V and 2 bases at J, with 10 bases between the two ends. The chain's CDR3 is CASSPAGTGNTIYF. The CDR3 coding sequence is TGTGCCAGCAGCCCGGCCGGGACTGGAAACACCATATATTTT.

The sample holds many counts of this clone. V is TRBV28 and J is TRBJ1-5, with 8 bases lining up with TRBD1. J gave up 5 bases and V 6 bases, and 6 bases lay outside the gene matches. The CDR3 is 14 amino acids. Germline V gene sequence: CDR1 MDHEN, CDR2 SYDVKM. CDR3 DNA: TGTGCCAGCAGCCCGGACAGGGCGGATCAGCCCCAGCATTTT. Residues: CASSPDRADQPQHF.

The V gene is TRBV12-3 or TRBV12-4, the J gene TRBJ2-7; D is perhaps TRBD2 (5 bases). There are 14 residues in the CDR3. V shed 6 bases and J shed 2 bases, with 14 bases lying between them. In nucleotides, the CDR3 is TGTGCCAGCAGCCCTTCCTACGGGACCTACGAGCAGTACTTC. This sequence encodes CASSPSYGTYEQYF.

This clone was counted at least ten times. This chain uses TRBV19 with TRBJ2-7; perhaps D is TRBD1 or TRBD2 (6 bases each). The ends were cut back, 3 bases at V and 5 bases at J, with 17 bases in the middle. The germline CDR1 and CDR2 sequences are LNHDA and SQIVND (reference sequence). There are 15 residues in the CDR3. The CDR3 DNA reads as TGTGCCAGTAGTATGTCAATCGGAGGGGGGCACGAGCAGTACGTC. It encodes CASSMSIGGGHEQYV.

Points on this clone: This clone may be a read error of a much larger clone one base away. This sequence joins TRBV6-1 and TRBJ1-2; TRBD1 matches 8 bases. Losses at the gene ends were 6 bases for V and 7 bases for J; bases not matched to a gene: 10. Germline V gene data show CDR1 as MNHNS and CDR2 as SASEGT. The CDR3 is 14 residues long. CDR3 protein: CASSRQGSLSGYTF. CDR3 in DNA: TGTGCCAGCAGCCGACAGGGGTCTCTCAGTGGCTACACCTTC.

This clone was counted a few times. It may be a read error: a sequence one base away is much more abundant. The chain employs TRBV6-1 and TRBJ2-7; 9 nucleotides match TRBD2. The V gene's germline CDR1 is MNHNS and CDR2 SASEGT. The CDR3 runs 15 residues. The V and J ends lost 5 bases and 3 bases, in that order; junction bases with no gene match: 8. CDR3 residues: CASSIMTSGSYEQYF. CDR3 DNA sequence: TGTGCCAGCAGTATTATGACTAGCGGCAGCTACGAGCAGTACTTC.

The gene calls are TRBV13 and TRBJ2-7; 7 bases fit TRBD2. Germline-derived CDR1 and CDR2 are PRHDT and FYEKMQ (reference sequence). V dropped 7 bases and J dropped 4; count of bases not matched to a gene: 7. The CDR3 sequence is 13 residues long. The CDR3 nucleotides are TGTGCCAGCATCCTTGGGAGGGCATACGAGCAGTACGTC. Protein: CASILGRAYEQYV.

V usage is TRBV5-5 and J usage is TRBJ1-6; TRBD1 is a possible D gene (5 bases). V lost 4 bases and J 14 bases, leaving 19 bases between the germline ends. The germline V gene has CDR1 SGHKS and CDR2 YYEKEE (reference sequence). This CDR3 contains 14 residues. The CDR3 sequence is CASSIYWAEGSLHF. The CDR3, as DNA: TGTGCCAGCAGCATCTACTGGGCCGAGGGGTCCCTCCACTTT. The full variable domain, in which reference TRBV5-5 and TRBJ1-6 provide the parts outside the CDR3, is DAGVTQSPTHLIKTRGQQVTLRCSPISGHKSVSWYQQVLGQGPQFIFQYYEKEERGRGNFPDRFSARQFPNYSSELNVNALLLGDSALYLCASSIYWAEGSLHFGNGTRLTVT.

The chain joins TRBV20-1 to TRBJ2-3; 9 nucleotides match TRBD2. The CDR3 contains 14 residues. Germline CDR1 reads DFQATT; CDR2 reads SNEGSKA (reference sequence). The ends lost 3 bases at V and 7 bases at J; junction bases unmatched: 8. The CDR3 DNA is TGCAGTGCTAGGGTGGCGGGAGGGGTAAATACGCAGTATTTT. This sequence encodes CSARVAGGVNTQYF.

This clone was seen a handful of times. One junction end disagrees with the germline gene, perhaps due to a read error. The chain joins TRBV2 to TRBJ1-1; D is uncertain. The CDR3 is made up of 13 amino acids. CDR1 SNHLY and CDR2 FYNNEI come from the germline V gene. The CDR3 sequence is CVSMGWWCTEAFF. The CDR3 nucleotides are TGTGTCAGCATGGGGTGGTGGTGCACTGAAGCTTTCTTT.

This chain links TRBV19 with TRBJ2-7; no definite D call. The germline gives CDR1 LNHDA, CDR2 SQIVND (reference sequence). The CDR3 is made up of 13 amino acids. V was shortened by 5 bases and J by 4 bases, with 12 bases between the two germline ends. The CDR3 region has the DNA TGTGCCAGTAGTCAGCAGGTACGATACGAGCAGTACTTC. Its protein is CASSQQVRYEQYF.

With regard to this clone: A much more abundant neighbour one base away suggests this may be a read error. This chain joins TRBV11-2 and TRBJ2-5, with 9 bases lining up with TRBD1. The CDR3 consists of 16 residues. J was trimmed by 4 bases and V by 4 bases; bases with no gene match: 10. Germline V lookup: CDR1 SGHAT, CDR2 FQNNGV. The CDR3 sequence is CASSSHLVTGGETQYF. The CDR3 DNA is TGTGCCAGCAGCTCCCACCTGGTGACAGGGGGAGAGACCCAGTACTTC.

Many counts were recorded for this clone. The chain is built from TRBV5-4 and TRBJ1-6; unclear D gene. The ends were cut back, 0 bases at V and 11 bases at J, with 12 bases in the middle. Germline CDR1 is SGHNT and CDR2 is YYREEE (reference sequence). The CDR3 consists of 14 residues. The CDR3 region has the DNA TGTGCCAGCAGCTTGGCGTCCGTAGGGACACCCCTCCACTTT. Translating gives CASSLASVGTPLHF.

The chain employs TRBV30 and TRBJ2-7; D is unresolved. V dropped 3 bases and J dropped 1 base, with 10 bases sitting between them. Germline V gene data show CDR1 as GTSNPN and CDR2 as SVGIG (reference sequence). The CDR3 length is 13 residues. The CDR3 nucleotides are TGTGCCTGGAGCGGGTCCCCGTCCTACGAGCAGTACTTC. Its protein product is CAWSGSPSYEQYF.

This clone was observed a handful of times. Given a much more abundant clone one base away, this may be a read error. The V gene is TRBV4-1, the J gene TRBJ2-3; maybe TRBD2 (5 bases). CDR1 is MGHRA and CDR2 is YSYEKL in the germline V gene. V was shortened by 6 bases and J by 3 bases, with 13 bases between the two germline ends. The CDR3 consists of 14 residues. Here the CDR3 reads CASSSAVATDTQYF. The DNA for the CDR3 is TGCGCCAGCAGTTCAGCGGTAGCGACAGATACGCAGTATTTT.

Ten or more counts support this clone. V gene TRBV19 combines with J gene TRBJ2-3, with 7 bases matching TRBD1. CDR3 size: 14 residues. In germline, CDR1 is LNHDA, CDR2 SQIVND (reference sequence). J lost 4 bases, V lost 6 bases, and 7 bases had no gene match. DNA for the CDR3: TGTGCCAGTAGACCTAGGACAGGTTCAGATACGCAGTATTTT. It yields the protein CASRPRTGSDTQYF.

This clone was observed many times. The chain joins TRBV10-1 to TRBJ1-4, with a weak D call TRBD1 (5 bases). CDR3 length equals 15 residues. Germline V gene sequence: CDR1 WNHNN, CDR2 SYGVQD (reference sequence). The V end was cut by 0 bases, the J end by 8 bases, with 13 bases between. DNA of the CDR3: TGCGCCAGCAGTGAGTCGCTGGGGGGGACGGAAAAACTGTTTTTT. This translates into CASSESLGGTEKLFF.

This clone was detected many times. The chain joins TRBV6-2 or TRBV6-3 to TRBJ1-5; no definite D call. The germline gives CDR1 MNHEY, CDR2 SVGEGT. V lost 2 bases, J lost 4 bases, and 6 bases lay in between. This CDR3 comprises 13 residues. The CDR3 region has the DNA TGTGCCAGCAGTTACCTACAGAATCAGCCCCAGCATTTT. It translates to CASSYLQNQPQHF.

The table lists this clone with a few counts. The chain uses TRBV6-1 and TRBJ2-7; a weak D match, TRBD2 (5 bases). Trimming shortened V by 10 bases and J by 0 bases, and 19 bases separated the two germline ends. Germline V gene sequence: CDR1 MNHNS, CDR2 SASEGT. The CDR3 loop spans 15 amino acids. CDR3 bases: TGTGCCACCATGAGTGTACTAGAGACCTCCTACGAGCAGTACTTC. Protein product: CATMSVLETSYEQYF.

The J gene is TRBJ1-2, the V gene TRBV6-2 or TRBV6-3, with a possible D match to TRBD1 (5 bases). The germline V gene has CDR1 MNHEY and CDR2 SVGEGT. The germline V and J ends were trimmed by 10 bases and 6 bases, with 21 bases remaining between them. The CDR3 extends over 14 amino acids. The CDR3 sequence: CAIRTVGEADGYTF. CDR3 nucleotide sequence: TGTGCCATCCGGACCGTAGGGGAGGCAGATGGCTACACCTTC.

This clone was observed a few times. A much larger clone lies a single base off, so this may be a read error. The sample has other DNA sequences that encode this CDR3 too. The chain uses TRBV18 and TRBJ1-6; D remains unclear. This CDR3 comprises 16 residues. In germline, CDR1 is KGHSH, CDR2 LQKENI. Between the trimmed V and J ends, which lost 3 bases and 5 bases, there was a span of 14 bases. The CDR3 loop is CASSPAVRTDNSPLHF. As DNA, the CDR3 is TGTGCCAGCTCACCTGCGGTCAGGACTGATAATTCACCCCTCCACTTT.

This clone has ten or more counts. This rearrangement joins TRBV2 to TRBJ1-1; D remains unclear. The V end lost 4 bases, the J end lost 4 bases, and 13 bases lay between the germline ends. This CDR3 has 14 amino acids. Germline V CDR1 and CDR2: SNHLY, FYNNEI. CDR3 region: CASSVELGGTEAFF. DNA of the CDR3: TGTGCCAGCAGTGTAGAGCTAGGAGGCACTGAAGCTTTCTTT.

This clone has just a few counts. A much larger clone differs from this one at a single base, so this may be a read error. The chain links TRBV4-1 to TRBJ2-1, with TRBD2 as a possible D gene (5 bases). The CDR3 length is 16 residues. The germline gives CDR1 MGHRA, CDR2 YSYEKL. CDR3 region: CASSPETGSSYDEQFF. Here the CDR3 DNA reads TGCGCCAGCAGCCCAGAGACGGGGAGCTCCTACGATGAGCAGTTCTTC.

This clone was observed many times. The chain recombines TRBV19 with TRBJ1-6; D ambiguous. The CDR3 is 12 amino acids. Deletions cut 5 bases from V and 10 bases from J, with 9 bases between. Germline-derived CDR1 and CDR2 are LNHDA and SQIVND (reference sequence). CDR3 coding DNA: TGTGCCAGTAGTGCCCAGGCATCACCCCTCCACTTT. Translation: CASSAQASPLHF. Using reference TRBV19 and TRBJ1-6 for the parts outside the CDR3, the full variable domain is DGGITQSPKYLFRKEGQNVTLSCEQNLNHDAMYWYRQDPGQGLRLIYYSQIVNDFQKGDIAEGYSVSREKKESFPLTVTSAQKNPTAFYLCASSAQASPLHFGNGTRLTVT.

Regarding this clone: A much larger clone lies one base from this, so it may be a read error. Other DNA sequences from this sample encode an identical CDR3 as well. The genes are TRBV18 and TRBJ2-7; D ambiguous. This CDR3 contains 15 residues. Deletions cut 1 base from V and 1 base from J, with 11 bases between. Germline CDR1 KGHSH, CDR2 LQKENI. CDR3 sequence reads: CASSPQRRGSYEQYF. The CDR3, as DNA: TGTGCCAGCTCACCACAACGCAGAGGTTCCTACGAGCAGTACTTC.

Many counts were recorded for this clone. The chain combines TRBV7-8 with TRBJ1-1; the D gene is possibly TRBD1 (5 bases). V lost 5 bases and J lost 1, with 11 bases in between. This CDR3 region has 14 residues. In germline, CDR1 is SGHVS, CDR2 FQNEAQ. The CDR3 loop is CASSTHRKNTEAFF. CDR3 bases: TGTGCCAGCAGCACGCACAGGAAGAACACTGAAGCTTTCTTT.

By share, this clone ranks as medium-sized. This sequence joins TRBV6-5 and TRBJ2-1, with 12 nucleotides matching TRBD1. J gave up 9 bases and V 6 bases, and 18 bases lay outside the gene matches. From germline, CDR1 is MNHEY and CDR2 SVGAGI. The CDR3 is 18 residues long. The CDR3 here is CASRGQGASIPVLGEQFF. DNA for the CDR3: TGTGCCAGCAGGGGACAGGGGGCATCTATACCTGTTTTGGGTGAGCAGTTCTTC.

This clone came up many times. The chain uses TRBV20-1 and TRBJ2-3; D possibly matches TRBD1 or TRBD2 (5 bases each). CDR1 and CDR2 (germline): DFQATT, SNEGSKA (reference sequence). This CDR3 comprises 15 residues. V was cut by 0 bases and J by 4 bases, with 14 bases left in between. CDR3 in DNA: TGCAGTGCTAGAGATGGAACGGGACCGTCAGATACGCAGTATTTT. It translates to CSARDGTGPSDTQYF.

There are a few counts of this clone. A single base separates this from a much larger clone, so it may be a read error. The chain combines TRBV29-1 with TRBJ2-5, with TRBD2 matching 10 bases. The CDR3 contains 16 residues. Germline trimming cut 4 bases from V and 1 base from J; bases unmatched to any gene: 9. Germline V CDR1 and CDR2: SQVTM, ANQGSEA. This chain's CDR3 is CSVGELAGSTQETQYF. The CDR3 DNA sequence: TGCAGCGTTGGTGAACTAGCGGGATCAACCCAAGAGACCCAGTACTTC.

This clone was seen repeatedly, ten times or more. The chain recombines TRBV5-1 with TRBJ2-3; D is perhaps TRBD2 (6 bases). There are 18 residues in the CDR3. The V gene's germline CDR1 is SGHRS and CDR2 YFSETQ. The V and J ends lost 2 bases and 1 base respectively, with 20 bases between them. In nucleotides, the CDR3 is TGCGCCAGCAGCTTTTCCAGACGGATGGTAGCGGGCACAGATACGCAGTATTTT. It codes for CASSFSRRMVAGTDTQYF.

The table lists this clone with many counts. This specimen includes other DNA sequences encoding the same CDR3. The rearrangement uses TRBV7-9 and TRBJ2-5, with D uncertain. V was clipped by 5 bases and J by 4 bases, with 8 bases between them. CDR1 and CDR2 (germline): SEHNR, FQNEAQ (reference sequence). The CDR3 covers 12 residues. The CDR3 sequence is CASSRQVETQYF. Here the CDR3 DNA reads TGTGCCAGCAGCCGCCAGGTAGAGACCCAGTACTTC.

Ten or more counts support this clone. The gene calls are TRBV25-1 and TRBJ2-7; the D gene is possibly TRBD2 (7 bases). The germline V gene encodes CDR1 MGHDK and CDR2 SYGVNS. Trimming left V 3 bases short and J 5 bases short, with 20 bases between. This CDR3 comprises 16 residues. CDR3 in DNA: TGTGCCAGCAGTGATTCTATGGGGGGGCTAGGTGACGAGCAGTACTTC. This translates into CASSDSMGGLGDEQYF.